This TCR beta chain was captured by sequencing in a study of OX40 agonist ivuxolimab in advanced cancers. Overall study context: Three patients responded partially, comprising one with hepatocellular carcinoma and two with cutaneous melanoma. General observations from the study: Clonal expansion by week 6 occurred in CD4+ and CD8+ blood T cells (at 0.1 to 3.0 mg/kg).

Peripheral blood came from all dose cohorts at three timepoints. With respect to this clone: As yet, its antigen is unknown.

CDR3 length equals 11 residues. V lost 4 bases, J lost 9 bases, and 7 bases lay in between. The germline CDR1 and CDR2 sequences are MNHNY and SVGAGI (reference sequence). The table came from immunoSEQ multiplex PCR; TCRdb's copy has only in-frame clones and leaves some out. In the table there are nearly 65,000 clones, roughly nine tenths of which are singletons. The TCR sequence derives from an adult with an advanced solid tumor such as melanoma, head and neck, liver or kidney cancer. The chain recombines TRBV6-6 with TRBJ2-1; unclear D gene. The material sequenced was CD4+ or CD8+ T cells sorted from blood, taken in a trial of the OX40 agonist ivuxolimab. CDR3 bases: TGTGCCAGCAGTTCCTCTCGTGAGCAGTTCTTC. Its protein is CASSSSREQFF.